The clone carrying this T cell receptor beta chain appeared once. What it binds is unknown. cDNA carried unique molecular identifiers, and a universal primer site was added by template switching. TCRdb reanalysed the 5' RACE reads using MiXCR and keeps one entry per CDR3 protein. The sample has around 490,000 distinct CDR3 sequences, about 13% seen once; the top ten hold about 0.97%. This entry belongs to a study of identical twins. V gave up 5 bases and J gave up 4 bases; unmatched junction bases: 8. The CDR3 is 16 amino acids. Overall study findings and caveats: Insertions were fewer in abundant cord blood beta clonotypes, whereas memory repertoires showed none of this pattern. The authors drew conclusions from cross-sectional statistical analysis rather than following the same donors.

Healthy Caucasians were all of the donors. These data are also associated with another study on yellow fever vaccine responses in identical twins.

This TCR was sampled from a woman aged 18-35 years in good health. Input material: CD4+ T cells sorted from blood. The chain recombines TRBV12-3 or TRBV12-4 with TRBJ2-6; TRBD1 agrees at 7 bases. The CDR3 is CASSERQGTGANVLTF. CDR3 nucleotides: TGTGCCAGCAGTGAACGACAGGGTACCGGGGCCAACGTCCTGACTTTC.